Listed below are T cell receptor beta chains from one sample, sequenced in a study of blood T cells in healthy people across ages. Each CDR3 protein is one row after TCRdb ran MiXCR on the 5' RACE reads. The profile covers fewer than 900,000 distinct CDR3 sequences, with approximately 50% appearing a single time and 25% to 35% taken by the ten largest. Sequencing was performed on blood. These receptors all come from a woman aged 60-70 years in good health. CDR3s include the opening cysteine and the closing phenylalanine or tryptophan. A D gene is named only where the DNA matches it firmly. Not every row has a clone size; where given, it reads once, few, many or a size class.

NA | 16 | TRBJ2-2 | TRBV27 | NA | CASAKSGPLNTGELFF | TGTGCCAGCGCCAAGAGCGGGCCTCTGAACACCGGGGAGCTGTTTTTT
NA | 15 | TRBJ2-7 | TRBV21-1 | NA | CASSTPARGPYEQYF | TGTGCCAGCAGCACCCCAGCGAGGGGTCCCTACGAGCAGTACTTC
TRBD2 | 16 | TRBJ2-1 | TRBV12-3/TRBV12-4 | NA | CASSSTAAGVGNEQFF | TGTGCCAGCAGTTCGACCGCCGCGGGAGTTGGAAATGAGCAGTTCTTC
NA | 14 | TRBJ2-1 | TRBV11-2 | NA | CASSVEITYNEQFF | TGTGCCAGCAGCGTAGAGATAACCTACAATGAGCAGTTCTTC
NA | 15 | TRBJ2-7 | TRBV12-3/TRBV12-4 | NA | CASSFRRESYNEQYF | TGTGCCAGCAGTTTCCGGCGGGAATCCTACAATGAACAGTACTTC
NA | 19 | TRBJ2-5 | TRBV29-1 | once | CSVELPLSRGTVIGKTQYF | TGCAGCGTTGAACTCCCATTGTCGCGCGGGACAGTAATCGGGAAGACCCAGTACTTC
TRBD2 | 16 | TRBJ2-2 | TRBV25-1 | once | CASSELLAGVTGELFF | TGTGCCAGCAGTGAGCTCCTAGCGGGAGTCACCGGGGAGCTGTTTTTT
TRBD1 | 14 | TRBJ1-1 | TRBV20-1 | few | CSAPQTGVYPEAFF | TGCAGTGCCCCGCAGACAGGGGTTTATCCTGAAGCTTTCTTT
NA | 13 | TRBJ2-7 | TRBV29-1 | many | CSVEADPGSEQYF | TGCAGCGTTGAAGCAGACCCGGGCAGCGAGCAGTACTTC
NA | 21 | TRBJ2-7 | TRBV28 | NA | CASSLLKGTDSRERTYNEQYF | TGTGCCAGCAGCCTCCTCAAGGGGACAGACTCTCGGGAGAGGACCTACAATGAGCAGTACTTC
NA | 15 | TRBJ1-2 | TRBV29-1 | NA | CSVSGFLLDPYGYTF | TGCAGCGTTTCTGGGTTCCTCCTGGACCCCTATGGCTACACCTTC
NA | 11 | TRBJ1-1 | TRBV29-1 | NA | CSVEDGTEAFF | TGCAGCGTTGAAGACGGCACTGAAGCTTTCTTT
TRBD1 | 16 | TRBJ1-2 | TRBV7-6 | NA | CASSPSGRQGAGGYTF | TGTGCCAGCAGCCCCAGCGGCAGACAGGGGGCAGGTGGCTACACCTTC
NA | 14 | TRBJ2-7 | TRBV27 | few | CASSPTSSGYEQYF | TGTGCCAGCAGTCCAACTAGTTCGGGCTACGAGCAGTACTTC
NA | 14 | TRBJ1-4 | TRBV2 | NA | CASRAGTTNEKLFF | TGTGCCAGCAGGGCCGGGACAACTAATGAAAAACTGTTTTTT
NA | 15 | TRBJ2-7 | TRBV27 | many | CASRLEGSYLYEQYF | TGTGCCAGCAGGTTGGAGGGTTCTTACCTTTACGAGCAGTACTTC
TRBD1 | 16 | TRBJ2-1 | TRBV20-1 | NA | CSARRRTGGNYNEQFF | TGCAGTGCTAGAAGACGGACAGGGGGCAACTACAATGAGCAGTTCTTC
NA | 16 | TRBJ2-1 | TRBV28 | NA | CASSSLESPSYNEQFF | TGTGCCAGCAGTTCCCTTGAGTCACCTTCCTACAATGAGCAGTTCTTC
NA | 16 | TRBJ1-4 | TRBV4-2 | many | CASSPGLPHGNEKLFF | TGTGCCAGCAGCCCGGGGCTCCCGCACGGTAATGAAAAACTGTTTTTT
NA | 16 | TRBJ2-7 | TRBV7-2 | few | CASRIKGGSGPYEQYF | TGTGCCAGCAGAATTAAGGGTGGGTCGGGGCCCTACGAGCAGTACTTC
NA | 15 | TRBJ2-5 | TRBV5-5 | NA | CASSLDGRDQETQYF | TGTGCCAGCAGCTTGGACGGTAGGGACCAAGAGACCCAGTACTTC
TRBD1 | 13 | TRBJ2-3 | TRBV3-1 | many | CASSQADRGTQYF | TGTGCCAGCAGCCAAGCTGACAGGGGTACGCAGTATTTT
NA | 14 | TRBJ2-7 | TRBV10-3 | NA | CAISGGGSSYEQYF | TGTGCCATCAGTGGGGGCGGCAGCTCCTACGAGCAGTACTTC
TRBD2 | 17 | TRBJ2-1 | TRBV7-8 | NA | CASSPGLAGNSYNEQFF | TGTGCCAGCAGCCCAGGACTAGCGGGAAACTCCTACAATGAGCAGTTCTTC
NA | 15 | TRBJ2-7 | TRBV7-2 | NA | CASSLGGGIAYEQYF | TGTGCCAGCAGCTTAGGAGGTGGCATTGCCTACGAGCAGTACTTC
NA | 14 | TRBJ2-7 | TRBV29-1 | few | CSVEIGVGLYEQYF | TGCAGCGTTGAAATAGGGGTGGGGCTCTACGAGCAGTACTTC
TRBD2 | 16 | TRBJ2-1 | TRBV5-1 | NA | CASSFGPSGRRNEQFF | TGCGCCAGCAGCTTCGGCCCTAGCGGGAGAAGAAATGAGCAGTTCTTC
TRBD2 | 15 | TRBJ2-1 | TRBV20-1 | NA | CSAFSGASSYNEQFF | TGCAGTGCTTTTAGCGGGGCCAGCTCCTACAATGAGCAGTTCTTC